This T cell receptor beta chain originates from a study of cytomegalovirus exposure and HLA in healthy donors. Study-wide results and limits: The study designated around 150 TCR beta chains cytomegalovirus-associated.

Only one count was recorded for this clone. What it binds is not known. Between the trimmed V and J ends, which lost 3 bases and 0 bases, there was a span of 8 bases. This CDR3 is 14 amino acids long. Germline V CDR1 and CDR2: MNHEY, SMNVEV (reference sequence). Use of 60 Vbeta and 13 Jbeta primers characterized the PCR. Produced via immunoSEQ multiplex PCR; TCRdb's table is partial and in-frame only. The sample carries roughly 98,000 clones, less than 80% recorded once. When sampled, the donors appeared nominally healthy, though they likely had unrecorded immune exposures. This chain connects TRBV27 to TRBJ1-1; no firm D call. What was sequenced was PBMCs. The clonotype originates from a man aged 40-49 years in good health and CMV-seronegative. The CDR3 here is CASSFGLMNTEAFF. The CDR3 nucleotides are TGTGCCAGCAGTTTTGGCCTGATGAACACTGAAGCTTTCTTT.